The 30 T cell receptor beta chains presented below share a single source sample, sequenced in a study of T cell responses to AZD1222 COVID-19 vaccine (dated by TCRdb to the early 2020s). The time point label here, explained by the study, means: about 28 days (+/-7) after the second vaccine dose. Receptor libraries were prepared by the immunoSEQ multiplex PCR assay. Entries here come from immuneACCESS through TCRdb and include only in-frame sequences with V and J called. Some clones fail to appear in such tables; in the studies checked, an unresolved V gene covers under half of the shortfall, and the cause of the remainder is unknown. Within this sample are approximately 200,000 clones, with 90% to 95% of them counted one time only. The ten largest clones add up to approximately 1% of the sample. Specimen: peripheral blood, collected 28 days after the second AZD1222 dose. These receptor sequences come from an adult who received the AZD1222 COVID-19 vaccine.

The CDR3 spells CASSLGWTREAFF. The CDR3 DNA is TGTGCCAGCAGCTTAGGATGGACTCGTGAAGCTTTCTTT. The V call is TRBV11-2, the J call TRBJ1-1; D is undetermined. The CDR3 totals 13 residues. The V gene lost 1 base and the J gene lost 7 bases, with 10 bases spanning the gap. Per the germline V gene, CDR1 is SGHAT and CDR2 is FQNNGV.

J is TRBJ1-2 and V is TRBV2; D might be TRBD1 (5 bases). The CDR3 is 13 amino acids. CDR1 and CDR2 from the germline V gene are SNHLY and FYNNEI. The germline V and J ends were trimmed by 6 bases and 8 bases, with 16 bases remaining between them. The chain's CDR3 is CASRSGHAEGYTF. Here the CDR3 DNA reads TGTGCCAGCAGAAGCGGACATGCGGAAGGCTACACCTTC. Variable domain in full (rest from reference TRBV2 and TRBJ1-2): EPEVTQTPSHQVTQMGQEVILRCVPISNHLYFYWYRQILGQKVEFLVSFYNNEISEKSEIFDDQFSVERPDGSNFTLKIRSTKLEDSAMYFCASRSGHAEGYTFGSGTRLTVV.

The V call is TRBV18, the J call TRBJ1-2; no reliable D call. The germline V gene encodes CDR1 KGHSH and CDR2 LQKENI. Between the trimmed V and J ends, which lost 2 bases and 2 bases, there was a span of 12 bases. The CDR3 spans 15 residues. The CDR3 sequence: CASSPYSSPNYGYTF. In nucleotides, the CDR3 is TGTGCCAGCTCACCATACAGCTCTCCGAACTATGGCTACACCTTC.

This clone was seen a single time. The same CDR3 is also encoded by other DNA sequences in this sample. The V and J genes are TRBV11-2 and TRBJ1-1; TRBD1 is a possible D gene (6 bases). The CDR3 is made up of 13 amino acids. The ends were cut back, 2 bases at V and 4 bases at J, with 8 bases in the middle. Germline CDR1 and CDR2: SGHAT and FQNNGV. The CDR3 bases are TGTGCCAGCAGCTTAACGGGGGCCACTGAAGCTTTCTTT. This encodes CASSLTGATEAFF.

This chain joins TRBV4-1 and TRBJ1-6; D remains unclear. Germline V CDR1 and CDR2: MGHRA, YSYEKL. The CDR3 covers 17 residues. V was pared by 0 bases and J by 0 bases, with 9 bases between. The CDR3 DNA follows: TGCGCCAGCAGCCAAGATGGGCAGAGCTCCTATAATTCACCCCTCCACTTT. It codes for CASSQDGQSSYNSPLHF.

The count of this clone is one. The V and J genes are TRBV18 and TRBJ1-6, with 9 bases that match TRBD1. The germline CDR1 and CDR2 sequences are KGHSH and LQKENI. The CDR3 is 15 residues long. With V trimmed by 3 bases and J by 10 bases, 7 bases remained unmatched. This chain's CDR3 is CASSPNWTGESPLHF. For the CDR3, the DNA is TGTGCCAGCTCACCGAATTGGACAGGGGAATCACCCCTCCACTTT.

The chain is built from TRBV28 and TRBJ2-7; 7 bases match TRBD1. This CDR3 is built from 14 residues. Trimming at V came to 6 bases and at J to 1 base, leaving 6 bases not matched to a gene. Germline V lookup: CDR1 MDHEN, CDR2 SYDVKM. The CDR3 spells CASSLQGPSYEQYF. In DNA, the CDR3 is TGTGCCAGCAGCTTACAGGGGCCATCCTACGAGCAGTACTTC.

This chain connects TRBV27 to TRBJ1-4; the D is unclear. The CDR3 runs 14 residues. Per the germline V gene, CDR1 is MNHEY and CDR2 is SMNVEV (reference sequence). Trimming removed 3 bases at V and 2 bases at J, with 7 bases between. CDR3 in DNA: TGTGCCAGCAGTTTGACTGTTACTAATGAAAAACTGTTTTTT. As protein: CASSLTVTNEKLFF.

This sequence joins TRBV5-1 and TRBJ2-3; D unclear. Trimming took 4 bases from V and 5 from J, leaving 11 bases between them. CDR1 and CDR2 from the germline V gene are SGHRS and YFSETQ. CDR3 length equals 13 residues. The CDR3 sequence is CASSLIGEDTQYF. The CDR3 DNA sequence: TGCGCCAGCAGCCTTATTGGGGAAGATACGCAGTATTTT. The full variable domain, in which reference TRBV5-1 and TRBJ2-3 provide the parts outside the CDR3, is KAGVTQTPRYLIKTRGQQVTLSCSPISGHRSVSWYQQTPGQGLQFLFEYFSETQRNKGNFPGRFSGRQFSNSRSEMNVSTLELGDSALYLCASSLIGEDTQYFGPGTRLTVL.

The chain carries TRBV10-2 and TRBJ2-6, with D uncertain. Trimming took off 0 bases at V and 0 bases at J, with 6 bases between the two ends. Per germline, CDR1 WSHSY and CDR2 SAAADI. This CDR3 comprises 16 residues. CDR3 sequence reads: CASSESYPSGANVLTF. Written as DNA, the CDR3 is TGCGCCAGCAGTGAGTCATACCCCTCTGGGGCCAACGTCCTGACTTTC.

This clone was recorded once. V is TRBV6-5 and J is TRBJ2-3; D remains ambiguous. The V end lost 0 bases, the J end lost 0 bases, and 7 bases lay between the germline ends. The CDR3 length is 15 residues. Germline V gene data show CDR1 as MNHEY and CDR2 as SVGAGI. Here the CDR3 reads CASSYSVSSTDTQYF. In DNA form, the CDR3 reads TGTGCCAGCAGTTACTCTGTATCTAGCACAGATACGCAGTATTTT.

The J gene is TRBJ1-1, the V gene TRBV11-2; D might be TRBD1 (6 bases). Looked up from germline, CDR1 is SGHAT and CDR2 is FQNNGV. V shed 4 bases and J shed 4 bases, with 16 bases lying between them. The CDR3 is 15 amino acids. The DNA of the CDR3 is TGTGCCAGCAGCTCCGGACAGCCTAGGGGCACTGAAGCTTTCTTT. Translating gives CASSSGQPRGTEAFF.

The chain couples TRBV9 to TRBJ1-2, with 7 bases lining up with TRBD1. The germline CDR1 and CDR2 sequences are SGDLS and YYNGEE. V shed 0 bases, J shed 4 bases, and the junction held 18 bases outside the gene matches. CDR3 length equals 19 residues. In DNA form, the CDR3 reads TGTGCCAGCAGCGTAGACTTCGGGACAGTCTCACTTGGCGGCTATGGCTACACCTTC. Its translation is CASSVDFGTVSLGGYGYTF.

This chain links TRBV4-2 with TRBJ2-1; D is uncertain. Germline-derived CDR1 and CDR2 are LGHNA and YNFKEQ. Trimming shortened V by 1 base and J by 4 bases, and 8 bases separated the two germline ends. The CDR3 runs 14 residues. The CDR3 loop reads CASSQVGLYNEQFF. The DNA for the CDR3 is TGTGCCAGCAGCCAAGTGGGCCTATACAATGAGCAGTTCTTC.

The gene calls are TRBV9 and TRBJ1-4; D remains unclear. The CDR3 consists of 15 residues. The V and J ends lost 0 bases and 4 bases respectively, with 10 bases between them. Germline V gene lookup returns CDR1 SGDLS and CDR2 YYNGEE. CDR3 loop: CASSVGNGFNEKLFF. CDR3 sequence (DNA): TGTGCCAGCAGCGTAGGCAACGGATTTAATGAAAAACTGTTTTTT. Looking up the rest from reference TRBV9 and TRBJ1-4 gives the full variable domain: DSGVTQTPKHLITATGQRVTLRCSPRSGDLSVYWYQQSLDQGLQFLIQYYNGEERAKGNILERFSAQQFPDLHSELNLSSLELGDSALYFCASSVGNGFNEKLFFGSGTQLSVL.

The V call is TRBV19, the J call TRBJ2-7, with TRBD1 identical over 8 bases. Looked up from germline, CDR1 is LNHDA and CDR2 is SQIVND (reference sequence). The CDR3 extends over 13 amino acids. After removal of 7 bases from V and 3 bases from J, the junction contained 5 bases not matched to a gene. The CDR3 sequence is CASMSGQGYEQYF. CDR3 DNA: TGTGCCAGTATGTCCGGACAGGGCTACGAGCAGTACTTC.

This rearrangement joins TRBV13 to TRBJ2-7; D might be TRBD2 (5 bases). The germline CDR1 and CDR2 sequences are PRHDT and FYEKMQ (reference sequence). V was pared by 8 bases and J by 2 bases, with 16 bases between. The CDR3 has 14 amino acids. The CDR3 loop is CASGRADLAYEQYF. The CDR3, as DNA: TGTGCCAGCGGGCGGGCAGACCTTGCCTACGAGCAGTACTTC.

This clone was observed a single time. Written as DNA, the CDR3 is TGCAGCGTGGGGTGGCCGGGTGGAGGCTACACCTTC. Encoded protein: CSVGWPGGGYTF. V usage is TRBV29-1 and J usage is TRBJ1-2; D unresolved. With 6 bases removed from V and 8 bases from J, the gap between germline ends came to 16 bases. In germline, CDR1 is SQVTM, CDR2 ANQGSEA. The CDR3 is made up of 12 amino acids.

V gene TRBV10-3 combines with J gene TRBJ1-2; D not certain. Trimming left V 2 bases short and J 4 bases short, with 5 bases between. Germline V gene sequence: CDR1 ENHRY, CDR2 SYGVKD. The CDR3 is made up of 12 amino acids. As DNA, the CDR3 is TGTGCCATCAGTGAGGCGGGCTATGGCTACACCTTC. This gives the protein CAISEAGYGYTF.

This sequence joins TRBV27 and TRBJ1-4, with D tentatively TRBD1 (6 bases). V gave up 2 bases and J gave up 1 base, with 17 bases separating them. Germline V lookup: CDR1 MNHEY, CDR2 SMNVEV (reference sequence). The CDR3 sequence is 18 residues long. Here the CDR3 reads CASSLIFGGRVTNEKLFF. DNA for the CDR3: TGTGCCAGCAGTTTAATTTTCGGGGGGCGAGTAACTAATGAAAAACTGTTTTTT. The full variable domain, completed using reference TRBV27 and TRBJ1-4, is EAQVTQNPRYLITVTGKKLTVTCSQNMNHEYMSWYRQDPGLGLRQIYYSMNVEVTDKGDVPEGYKVSRKEKRNFPLILESPSPNQTSLYFCASSLIFGGRVTNEKLFFGSGTQLSVL.

The chain carries TRBV29-1 and TRBJ2-3; TRBD2 matches 7 bases. Germline trimming cut 3 bases from V and 1 base from J; bases unmatched to any gene: 4. This CDR3 comprises 14 residues. The germline CDR1 and CDR2 sequences are SQVTM and ANQGSEA. In DNA form, the CDR3 reads TGCAGCGTTGAGGCGGGGGTCGGCACAGATACGCAGTATTTT. Encoded protein: CSVEAGVGTDTQYF.

The V gene is TRBV7-8, the J gene TRBJ2-1; D possibly matches TRBD1 or TRBD2 (6 bases each). Germline lookup yields CDR1 SGHVS and CDR2 FQNEAQ. Trimming left V 5 bases short and J 10 bases short, with 18 bases between. CDR3 length: 14 residues. The CDR3 reads CASSLLRGAREQFF. The CDR3 DNA is TGTGCCAGCAGCCTACTGAGGGGGGCCCGGGAGCAGTTCTTC.

The chain couples TRBV5-1 to TRBJ1-6; D call uncertain. This CDR3 region has 14 residues. The V end was cut by 3 bases, the J end by 7 bases, with 11 bases between. Germline V gene lookup returns CDR1 SGHRS and CDR2 YFSETQ. The CDR3 region is CASSSDWGNSPLHF. CDR3 coding DNA: TGCGCCAGCAGCTCGGACTGGGGAAATTCACCCCTCCACTTT.

The count of this clone is one. This chain uses TRBV10-3 with TRBJ1-6; D unresolved. The CDR3 spans 15 residues. Germline CDR1 reads ENHRY; CDR2 reads SYGVKD. Trimming stripped 3 bases from V and 0 bases from J, with 6 bases between. CDR3 sequence (DNA): TGTGCCATCAGTGAAGGAAGCTCCTATAATTCACCCCTCCACTTT. Translating gives CAISEGSSYNSPLHF.

The chain uses TRBV21-1 and TRBJ1-1; the D call of TRBD1 is as the table states it, not checked on the DNA. TRBV21-1 is listed as a pseudogene. This CDR3 is 14 amino acids long. The CDR3 DNA reads as TGTGCCAGCACCCTGGGACAGGTTAACACTGAAGCTTTCTTT. This sequence encodes CASTLGQVNTEAFF.

This clone was picked up one time. The rearrangement uses TRBV3-1 (or the pseudogene TRBV3-2) and TRBJ2-1; no reliable D call. This CDR3 contains 16 residues. Per the germline V gene, CDR1 is LGHDT and CDR2 is YNNKEL (reference sequence). V shed 0 bases and J shed 0 bases, with 9 bases lying between them. As DNA, the CDR3 is TGTGCCAGCAGCCAAGATTCGGGCCGCTCCTACAATGAGCAGTTCTTC. Translated, it gives CASSQDSGRSYNEQFF.

The chain is built from TRBV11-2 and TRBJ1-2; D might be TRBD1 (6 bases). V was cut by 5 bases and J by 8 bases, with 18 bases left in between. The CDR3 runs 14 residues. Per germline, CDR1 SGHAT and CDR2 FQNNGV. DNA of the CDR3: TGTGCCAGCAGCCCAGTAACAGGGTCGGGCGGCTACACCTTC. Translating it yields CASSPVTGSGGYTF.

Comment on this clone: The identical CDR3 is also encoded by other nucleotide sequences in the sample. The CDR3 region has the DNA TGTGCCAGCTCACCGGGAGAAAAACTGTTTTTT. It specifies CASSPGEKLFF. The chain uses TRBV18 and TRBJ1-4; D unresolved. V was cut by 3 bases and J by 8 bases, with 4 bases left in between. Germline values: CDR1 KGHSH, CDR2 LQKENI. The CDR3 runs to 11 residues.

J is TRBJ2-7 and V is TRBV6-6, with D uncertain. Germline CDR1 is MNHNY and CDR2 is SVGAGI (reference sequence). The CDR3 is 17 residues long. V dropped 5 bases and J dropped 2 bases, with 22 bases sitting between them. The CDR3 DNA follows: TGTGCCAGCAGTCCCCTAGACACTTTTGGGATTGCCTACGAGCAGTACTTC. Translation gives CASSPLDTFGIAYEQYF.

DNA for the CDR3: TGCAGTGCTAGTGAGACAGGGGTCTGGAATCAGCCCCAGCATTTT. It codes for CSASETGVWNQPQHF. The chain links TRBV20-1 to TRBJ1-5; 8 bases align to TRBD1. This CDR3 region has 15 residues. The germline V gene encodes CDR1 DFQATT and CDR2 SNEGSKA (reference sequence). The junction had 8 bases not matched to a gene; V was cut back by 3 bases and J by 4 bases.